This T cell receptor beta chain was retrieved from a study of cytomegalovirus exposure and HLA in healthy donors. Broader study findings: In a later analysis, donors in an Asian-associated ancestry cluster reportedly had fewer N-insertions in productive TCRs than the cohort mean. About 87% or about 30% of the time was how often most TCR beta V segments were productive, according to an earlier analysis. CMV serostatus was the only immune exposure information that was available. An analysis that was carried out later associated 15,000 to 20,000 TCR beta sequences with HLA alleles at 0.05 false discovery rate.

As to this clone: Its antigen is unidentified.

The PCR made use of 60 Vbeta and 13 Jbeta primers. The assay was immunoSEQ multiplex PCR, and TCRdb's table has in-frame clones only and misses some. The sample records around 130,000 clones, 70% to 90% being singletons. This CDR3 is built from 13 residues. Deletions cut 0 bases from V and 5 bases from J, with 5 bases between. CDR1 LNHDA and CDR2 SQIVND come from the germline V gene (reference sequence). The TCR originated in a woman aged 40 to 55 in good health and CMV-seropositive. The sample comprised PBMCs. The V gene is TRBV19, the J gene TRBJ1-3; D gene unclear. DNA of the CDR3: TGTGCCAGTAGTATAGACAAGCGAAACACCATATATTTT. Its translation: CASSIDKRNTIYF.